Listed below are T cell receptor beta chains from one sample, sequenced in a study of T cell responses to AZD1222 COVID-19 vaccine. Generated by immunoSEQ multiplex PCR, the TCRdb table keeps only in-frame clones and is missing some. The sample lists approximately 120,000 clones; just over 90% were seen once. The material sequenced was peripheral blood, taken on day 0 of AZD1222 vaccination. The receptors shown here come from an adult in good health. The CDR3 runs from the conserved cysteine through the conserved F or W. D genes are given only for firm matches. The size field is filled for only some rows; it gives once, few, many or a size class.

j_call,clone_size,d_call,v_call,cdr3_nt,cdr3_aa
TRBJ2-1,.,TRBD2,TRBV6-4,TGTGCCAGCAGTAAACTAGCGGGGGGCTACAATGAGCAGTTCTTC,CASSKLAGGYNEQFF
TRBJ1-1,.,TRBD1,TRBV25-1,TGTGCCAGCAGTGAATCGCGGGGACAGGGTGCCGCCGCGGCTTTCTTT,CASSESRGQGAAAAFF
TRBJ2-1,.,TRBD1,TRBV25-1,TGTGCCAGCAGCAGGGGGAACGAGCAGTTCTTC,CASSRGNEQFF
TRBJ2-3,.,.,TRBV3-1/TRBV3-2,TGTGCCAGCAGCCAGCCAGGTGCCACAGATACGCAGTATTTT,CASSQPGATDTQYF
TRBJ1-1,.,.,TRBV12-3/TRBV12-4,TGTGCCAGCACCCCGGACCTAATTCTTTTCTTT,CASTPDLILFF
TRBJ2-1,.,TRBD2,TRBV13,TGTGCCAGCAGCTTATTTTCGAGCGGGGGGTTCTACAATGAGCAGTTCTTC,CASSLFSSGGFYNEQFF
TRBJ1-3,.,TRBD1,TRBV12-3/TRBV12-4,TGTGGACAAGGGACAGGGAGAAACACCATATATTTT,CGQGTGRNTIYF
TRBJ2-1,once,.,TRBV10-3,TGTGCCATCAATGCTCAAAGCTACAATGAGCAGTTCTTC,CAINAQSYNEQFF
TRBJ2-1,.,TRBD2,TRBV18,TGTGCCAGCTCACCACGTTCTAGCGGGGTCTACAATGAGCAGTTCTTC,CASSPRSSGVYNEQFF
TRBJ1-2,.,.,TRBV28,TGTGCCAGCAGTTTTGAGGTGTCGAGCTATGGCTACACCTTC,CASSFEVSSYGYTF
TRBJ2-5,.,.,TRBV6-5,TGTGCCAGCAGTTACAGGGAGACCCAGTACTTC,CASSYRETQYF
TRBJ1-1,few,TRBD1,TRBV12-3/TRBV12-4,TGTGCCAGCAGTTACGGACAGGGGGAGCCTTTCTTT,CASSYGQGEPFF
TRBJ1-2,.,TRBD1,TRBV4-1,TGCGCCAGCAGCCAAGATACAGGGGTTAATGGCTACACCTTC,CASSQDTGVNGYTF